This T cell receptor (beta chain) is drawn from a study of blood T cell repertoires in COVID-19. At the level of the study: COVID-19 samples, acute and convalescent, were from the United States, Italy and Spain. The analysed material was cDNA or gDNA that came from T cells, B-cell-depleted T cells, or PBMCs.

As regards this clone: This specimen includes other DNA sequences encoding the same CDR3.

Trimming pared 1 base from V and 4 bases from J, leaving 8 bases between. The CDR3 is made up of 13 amino acids. Germline V CDR1 and CDR2: LGHDT, YNNKEL (reference sequence). Methods used by the authors: Reference gene primer amplification yielded estimated nucleated cell counts. Clones were read by immunoSEQ multiplex PCR, and TCRdb kept only the in-frame ones, dropping some. V, J and clone size derive from that table, while D and trimming were established from the DNA sequence. The data hold about 170,000 clones, with roughly 80% observed a single time. V and J are TRBV3-1 (or the pseudogene TRBV3-2) and TRBJ2-7, with a possible D match to TRBD1 (5 bases). Input material: peripheral blood. This TCR came from a woman older than 75 with acute or convalescent COVID-19. The CDR3 coding sequence is TGTGCCAGCAGCCAAGTTCAGGGTTACGAGCAGTACTTC. Encoded protein: CASSQVQGYEQYF.